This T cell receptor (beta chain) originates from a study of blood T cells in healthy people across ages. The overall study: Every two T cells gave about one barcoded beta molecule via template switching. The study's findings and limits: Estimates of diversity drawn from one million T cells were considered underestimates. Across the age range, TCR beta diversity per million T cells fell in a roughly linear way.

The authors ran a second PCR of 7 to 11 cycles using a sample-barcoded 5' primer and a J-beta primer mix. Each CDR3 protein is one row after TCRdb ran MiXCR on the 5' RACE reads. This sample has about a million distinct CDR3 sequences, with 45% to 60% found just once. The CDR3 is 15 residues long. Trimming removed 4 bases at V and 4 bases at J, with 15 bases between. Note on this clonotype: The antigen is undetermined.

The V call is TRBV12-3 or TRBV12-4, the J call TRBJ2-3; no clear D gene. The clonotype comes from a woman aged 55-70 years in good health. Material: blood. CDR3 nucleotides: TGTGCCAGCAGTTCCGTGATTGGTGGCGCAGATACGCAGTATTTT. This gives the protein CASSSVIGGADTQYF.